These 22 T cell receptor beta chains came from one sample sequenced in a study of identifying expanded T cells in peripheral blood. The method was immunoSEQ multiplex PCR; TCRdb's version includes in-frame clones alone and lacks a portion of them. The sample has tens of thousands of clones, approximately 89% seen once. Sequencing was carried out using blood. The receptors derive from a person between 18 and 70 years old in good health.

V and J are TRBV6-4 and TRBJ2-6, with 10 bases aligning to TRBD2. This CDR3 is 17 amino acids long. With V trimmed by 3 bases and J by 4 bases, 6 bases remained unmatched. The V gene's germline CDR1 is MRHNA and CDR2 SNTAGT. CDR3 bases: TGTGCCAGCAGTGAGAATAGCGGGGGGACCGGGGCCAACGTCCTGACTTTC. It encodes CASSENSGGTGANVLTF.

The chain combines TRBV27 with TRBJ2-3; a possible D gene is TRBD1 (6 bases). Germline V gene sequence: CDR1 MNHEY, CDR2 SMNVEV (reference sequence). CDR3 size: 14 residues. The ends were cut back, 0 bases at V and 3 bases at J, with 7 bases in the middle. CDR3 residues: CASSLSTGTDTQYF. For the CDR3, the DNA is TGTGCCAGCAGTTTATCCACAGGGACAGATACGCAGTATTTT.

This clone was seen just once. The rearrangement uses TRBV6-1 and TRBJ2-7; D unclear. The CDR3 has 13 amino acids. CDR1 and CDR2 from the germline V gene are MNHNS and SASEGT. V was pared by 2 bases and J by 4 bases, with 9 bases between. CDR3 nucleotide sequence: TGTGCCAGCAGTGAATTGGTAGTTTACGAGCAGTACTTC. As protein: CASSELVVYEQYF.

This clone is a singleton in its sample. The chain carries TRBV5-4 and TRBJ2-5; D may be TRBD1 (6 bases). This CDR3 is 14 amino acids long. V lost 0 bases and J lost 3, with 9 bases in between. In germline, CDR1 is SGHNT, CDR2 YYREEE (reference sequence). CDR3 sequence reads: CASSLDPGEETQYF. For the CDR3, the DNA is TGTGCCAGCAGCTTGGATCCAGGGGAAGAGACCCAGTACTTC. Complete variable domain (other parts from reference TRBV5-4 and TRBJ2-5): ETGVTQSPTHLIKTRGQQVTLRCSSQSGHNTVSWYQQALGQGPQFIFQYYREEENGRGNFPPRFSGLQFPNYSSELNVNALELDDSALYLCASSLDPGEETQYFGPGTRLLVL.

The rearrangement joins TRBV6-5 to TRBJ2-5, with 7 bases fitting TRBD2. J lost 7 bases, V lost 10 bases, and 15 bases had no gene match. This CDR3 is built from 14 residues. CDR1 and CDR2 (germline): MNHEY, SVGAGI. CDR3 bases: TGTGCCACGGTGGGCGGGAGTGGATTCCCGACCCAGTACTTC. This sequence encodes CATVGGSGFPTQYF.

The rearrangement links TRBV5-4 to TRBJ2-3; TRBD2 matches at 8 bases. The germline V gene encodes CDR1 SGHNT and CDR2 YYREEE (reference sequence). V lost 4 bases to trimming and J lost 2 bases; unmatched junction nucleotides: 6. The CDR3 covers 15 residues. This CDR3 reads CASSPDGRATDTQYF. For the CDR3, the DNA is TGTGCCAGCAGCCCGGACGGGAGGGCCACAGATACGCAGTATTTT.

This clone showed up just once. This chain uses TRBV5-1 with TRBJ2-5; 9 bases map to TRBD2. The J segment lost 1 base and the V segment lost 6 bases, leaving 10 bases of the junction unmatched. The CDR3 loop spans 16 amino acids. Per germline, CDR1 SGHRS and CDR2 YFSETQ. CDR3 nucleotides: TGCGCCAGCAACCAGGACAGCGGGGGGATCCAAGAGACCCAGTACTTC. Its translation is CASNQDSGGIQETQYF.

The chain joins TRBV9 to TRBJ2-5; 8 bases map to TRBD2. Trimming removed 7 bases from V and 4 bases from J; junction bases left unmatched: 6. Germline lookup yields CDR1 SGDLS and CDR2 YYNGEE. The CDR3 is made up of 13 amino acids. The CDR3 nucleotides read TGTGCCAGCGGCGGGGGGCGAGTAGAGACCCAGTACTTC. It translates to CASGGGRVETQYF.

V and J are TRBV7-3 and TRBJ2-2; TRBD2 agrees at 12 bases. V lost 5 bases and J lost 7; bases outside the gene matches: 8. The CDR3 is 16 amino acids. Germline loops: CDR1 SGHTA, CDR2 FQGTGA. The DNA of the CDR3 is TGTGCCAGCAGCCCGACTAGCGGGGGCCCCCTCGGGGAGCTGTTTTTT. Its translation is CASSPTSGGPLGELFF.

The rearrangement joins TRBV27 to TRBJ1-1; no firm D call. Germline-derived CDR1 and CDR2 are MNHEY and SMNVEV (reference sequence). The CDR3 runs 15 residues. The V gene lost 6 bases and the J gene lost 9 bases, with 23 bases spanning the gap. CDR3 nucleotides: TGTGCCAGCAGCCCAAATCCAGGTGGGCCCCGGAAAGCTTTCTTT. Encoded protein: CASSPNPGGPRKAFF.

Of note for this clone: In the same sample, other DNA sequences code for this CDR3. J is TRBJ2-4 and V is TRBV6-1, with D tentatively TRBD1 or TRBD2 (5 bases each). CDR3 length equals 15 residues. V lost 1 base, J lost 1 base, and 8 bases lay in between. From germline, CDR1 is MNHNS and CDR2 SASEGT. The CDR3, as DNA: TGTGCCAGCAGTGAAGGGTGGGGGGCCAAAAACATTCAGTACTTC. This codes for CASSEGWGAKNIQYF.

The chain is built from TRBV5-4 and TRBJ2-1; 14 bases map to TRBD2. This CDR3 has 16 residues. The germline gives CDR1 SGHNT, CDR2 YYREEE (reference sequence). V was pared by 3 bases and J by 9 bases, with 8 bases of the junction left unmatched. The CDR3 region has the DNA TGTGCCAGCAGCTCAGGGACTAGCGGGAGAGGTGGTGAGCAGTTCTTC. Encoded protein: CASSSGTSGRGGEQFF.

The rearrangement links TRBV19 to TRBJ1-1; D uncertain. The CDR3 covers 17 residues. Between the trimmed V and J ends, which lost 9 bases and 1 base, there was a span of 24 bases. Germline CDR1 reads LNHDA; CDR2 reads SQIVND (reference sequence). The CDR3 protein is CASHPLGAPWENTEAFF. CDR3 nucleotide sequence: TGTGCCAGCCACCCGTTAGGAGCGCCGTGGGAGAACACTGAAGCTTTCTTT.

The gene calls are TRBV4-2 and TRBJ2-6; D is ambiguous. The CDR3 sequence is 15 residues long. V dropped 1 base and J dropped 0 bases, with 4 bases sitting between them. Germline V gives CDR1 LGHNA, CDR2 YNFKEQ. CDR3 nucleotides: TGTGCCAGCAGCCAAGGGGGCTCTGGGGCCAACGTCCTGACTTTC. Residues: CASSQGGSGANVLTF.

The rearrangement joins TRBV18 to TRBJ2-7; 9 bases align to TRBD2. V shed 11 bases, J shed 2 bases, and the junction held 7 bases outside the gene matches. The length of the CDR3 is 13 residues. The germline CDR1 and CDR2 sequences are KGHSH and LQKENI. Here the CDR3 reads CAAGSGGTYEQYF. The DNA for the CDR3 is TGTGCCGCCGGTAGCGGGGGAACCTACGAGCAGTACTTC. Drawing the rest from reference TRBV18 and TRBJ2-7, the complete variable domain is NAGVMQNPRHLVRRRGQEARLRCSPMKGHSHVYWYRQLPEEGLKFMVYLQKENIIDESGMPKERFSAEFPKEGPSILRIQQVVRGDSAAYFCAAGSGGTYEQYFGPGTRLTVT.

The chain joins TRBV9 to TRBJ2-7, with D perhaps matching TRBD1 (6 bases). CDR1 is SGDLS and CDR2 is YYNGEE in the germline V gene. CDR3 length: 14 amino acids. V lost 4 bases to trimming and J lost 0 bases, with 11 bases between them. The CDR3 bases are TGTGCCAGCAGCATCACAGGGAGCTCCTACGAGCAGTACTTC. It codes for CASSITGSSYEQYF.

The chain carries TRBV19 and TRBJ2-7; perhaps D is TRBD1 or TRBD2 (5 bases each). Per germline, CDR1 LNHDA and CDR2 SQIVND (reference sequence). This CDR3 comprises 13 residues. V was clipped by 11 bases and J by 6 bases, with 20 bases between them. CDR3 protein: CAPVGGTTSEQYF. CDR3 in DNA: TGTGCCCCGGTGGGTGGGACCACGTCCGAGCAGTACTTC. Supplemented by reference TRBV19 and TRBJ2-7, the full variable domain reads DGGITQSPKYLFRKEGQNVTLSCEQNLNHDAMYWYRQDPGQGLRLIYYSQIVNDFQKGDIAEGYSVSREKKESFPLTVTSAQKNPTAFYLCAPVGGTTSEQYFGPGTRLTVT.

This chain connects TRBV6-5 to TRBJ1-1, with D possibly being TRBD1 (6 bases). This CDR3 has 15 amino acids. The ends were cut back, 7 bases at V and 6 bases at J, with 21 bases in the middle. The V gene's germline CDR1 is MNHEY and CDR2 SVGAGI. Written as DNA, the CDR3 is TGTGCCAGCAAACGGGACAATTCTTTCTTCGCTGAAGCTTTCTTT. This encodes CASKRDNSFFAEAFF.

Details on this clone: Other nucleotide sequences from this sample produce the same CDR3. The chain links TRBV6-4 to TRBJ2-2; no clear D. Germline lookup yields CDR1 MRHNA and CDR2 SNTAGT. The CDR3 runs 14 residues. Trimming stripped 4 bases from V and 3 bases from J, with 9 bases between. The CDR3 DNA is TGTGCCAGCAGTGCGTCTGGGGACACCGGGGAGCTGTTTTTT. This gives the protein CASSASGDTGELFF.

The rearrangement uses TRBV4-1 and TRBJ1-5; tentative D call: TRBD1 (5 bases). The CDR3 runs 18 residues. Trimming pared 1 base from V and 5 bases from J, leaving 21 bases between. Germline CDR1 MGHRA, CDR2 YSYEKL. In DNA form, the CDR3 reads TGCGCCAGCAGCCAAGCGCCCCGGGGCGCAACGAAGTATCAGCCCCAGCATTTT. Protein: CASSQAPRGATKYQPQHF.

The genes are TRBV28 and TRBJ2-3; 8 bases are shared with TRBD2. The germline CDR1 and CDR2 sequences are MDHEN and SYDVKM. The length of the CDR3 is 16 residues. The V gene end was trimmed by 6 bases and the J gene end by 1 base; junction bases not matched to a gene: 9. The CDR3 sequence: CASRIIAGRGTDTQYF. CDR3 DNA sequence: TGTGCCAGCAGGATAATAGCGGGACGGGGCACAGATACGCAGTATTTT.

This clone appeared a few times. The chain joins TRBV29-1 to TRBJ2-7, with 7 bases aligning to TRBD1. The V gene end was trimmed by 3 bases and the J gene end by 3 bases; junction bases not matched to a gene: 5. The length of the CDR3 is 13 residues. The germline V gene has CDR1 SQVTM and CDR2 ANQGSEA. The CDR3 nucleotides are TGCAGCGTTGAGAGACAGGGCCGCTACGAGCAGTACTTC. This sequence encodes CSVERQGRYEQYF.